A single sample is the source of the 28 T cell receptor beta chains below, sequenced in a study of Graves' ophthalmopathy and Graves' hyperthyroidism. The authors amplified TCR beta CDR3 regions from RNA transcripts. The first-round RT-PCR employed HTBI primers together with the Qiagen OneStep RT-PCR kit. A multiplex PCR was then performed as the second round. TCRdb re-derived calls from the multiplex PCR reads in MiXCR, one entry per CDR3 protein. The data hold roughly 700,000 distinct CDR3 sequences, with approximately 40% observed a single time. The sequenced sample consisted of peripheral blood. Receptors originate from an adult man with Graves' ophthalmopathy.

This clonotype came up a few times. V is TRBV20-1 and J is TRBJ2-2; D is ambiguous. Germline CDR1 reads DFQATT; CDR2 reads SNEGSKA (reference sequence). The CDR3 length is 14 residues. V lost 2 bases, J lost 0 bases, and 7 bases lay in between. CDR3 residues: CSARPGANTGELFF. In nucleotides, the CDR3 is TGCAGTGCTAGACCTGGGGCGAACACCGGGGAGCTGTTTTTT.

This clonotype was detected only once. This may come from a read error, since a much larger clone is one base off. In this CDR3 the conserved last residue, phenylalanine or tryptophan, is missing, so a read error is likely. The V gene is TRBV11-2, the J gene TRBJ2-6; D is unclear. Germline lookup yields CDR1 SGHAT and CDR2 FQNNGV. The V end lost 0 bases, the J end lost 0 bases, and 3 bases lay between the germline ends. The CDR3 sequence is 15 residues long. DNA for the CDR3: TGTGCCAGCAGCTTAGAAATCTCTGGGGCCAACGTCCTGACTTCC. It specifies CASSLEISGANVLTS.

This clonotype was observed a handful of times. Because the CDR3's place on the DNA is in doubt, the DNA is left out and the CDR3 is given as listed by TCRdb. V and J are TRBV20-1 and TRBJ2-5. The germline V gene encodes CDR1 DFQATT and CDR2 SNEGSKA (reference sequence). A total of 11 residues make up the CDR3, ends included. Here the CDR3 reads CSAHLILAQYF.

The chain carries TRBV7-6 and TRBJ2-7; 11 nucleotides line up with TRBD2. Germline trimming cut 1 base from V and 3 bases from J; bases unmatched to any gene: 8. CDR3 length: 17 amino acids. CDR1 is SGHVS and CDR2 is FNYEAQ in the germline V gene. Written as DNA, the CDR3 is TGTGCCAGCAGCTTAGATGGGACTAGCGGTTATATCTACGAGCAGTACTTC. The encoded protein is CASSLDGTSGYIYEQYF.

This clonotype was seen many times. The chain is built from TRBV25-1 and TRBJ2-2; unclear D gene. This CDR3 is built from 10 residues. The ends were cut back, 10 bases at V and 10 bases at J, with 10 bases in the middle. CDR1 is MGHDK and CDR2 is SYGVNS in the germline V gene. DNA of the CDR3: TGTGCCACCAGGCTCACGGAGCTGTTTTTT. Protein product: CATRLTELFF.

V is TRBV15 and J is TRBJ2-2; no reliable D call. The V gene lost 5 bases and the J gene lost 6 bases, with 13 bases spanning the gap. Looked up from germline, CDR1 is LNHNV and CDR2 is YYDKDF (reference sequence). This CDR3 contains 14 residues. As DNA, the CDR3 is TGTGCCACCAGCCACCGGGCCGCGCCCGGGGAGCTGTTTTTT. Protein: CATSHRAAPGELFF.

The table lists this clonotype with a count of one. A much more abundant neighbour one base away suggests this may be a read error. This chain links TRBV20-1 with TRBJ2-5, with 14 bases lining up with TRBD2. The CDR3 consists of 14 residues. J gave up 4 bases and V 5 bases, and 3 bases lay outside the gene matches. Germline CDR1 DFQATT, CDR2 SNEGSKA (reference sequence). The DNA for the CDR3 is TGCAGTGCTTGGGGACTAGCGGGAGCAGAGACCCAGTACTTC. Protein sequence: CSAWGLAGAETQYF.

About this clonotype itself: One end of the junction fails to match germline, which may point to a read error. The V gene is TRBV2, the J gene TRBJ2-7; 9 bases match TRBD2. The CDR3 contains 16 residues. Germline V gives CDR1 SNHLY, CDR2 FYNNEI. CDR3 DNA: TGCGCCAGCAGCCAAGACCCTAGCGGGATAGGCCACGAGCAGTACTTC. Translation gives CASSQDPSGIGHEQYF. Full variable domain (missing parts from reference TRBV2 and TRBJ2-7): EPEVTQTPSHQVTQMGQEVILRCVPISNHLYFYWYRQILGQKVEFLVSFYNNEISEKSEIFDDQFSVERPDGSNFTLKIRSTKLEDSAMYFCASSQDPSGIGHEQYFGPGTRLTVT.

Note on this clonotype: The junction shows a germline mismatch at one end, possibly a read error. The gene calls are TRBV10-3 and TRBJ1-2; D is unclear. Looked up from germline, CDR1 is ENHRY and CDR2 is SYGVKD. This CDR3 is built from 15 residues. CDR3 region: CASSYSGWGLRGYTF. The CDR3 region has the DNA TGTGCCAGCAGTTATTCCGGGTGGGGATTGCGCGGCTACACCTTC.

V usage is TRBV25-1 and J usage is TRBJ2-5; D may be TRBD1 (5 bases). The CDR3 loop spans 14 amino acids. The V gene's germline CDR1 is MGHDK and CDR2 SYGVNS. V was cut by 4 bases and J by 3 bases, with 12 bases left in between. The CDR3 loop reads CASSASPREETQYF. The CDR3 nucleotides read TGTGCCAGCAGTGCTAGTCCCAGGGAAGAGACCCAGTACTTC.

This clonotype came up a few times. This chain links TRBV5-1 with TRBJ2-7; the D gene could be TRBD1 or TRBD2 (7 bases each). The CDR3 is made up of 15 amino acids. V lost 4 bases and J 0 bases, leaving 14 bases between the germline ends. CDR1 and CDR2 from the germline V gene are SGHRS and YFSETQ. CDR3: CASSLWEGASYEQYF. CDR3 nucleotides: TGCGCCAGCAGCCTGTGGGAGGGGGCCTCCTACGAGCAGTACTTC.

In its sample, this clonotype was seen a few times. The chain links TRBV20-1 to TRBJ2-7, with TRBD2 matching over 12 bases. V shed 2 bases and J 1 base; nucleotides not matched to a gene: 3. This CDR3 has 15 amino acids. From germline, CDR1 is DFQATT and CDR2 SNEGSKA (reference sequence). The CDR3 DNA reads TGCAGTGCTAGACGACTAGCGGGAGCATCCTACGAGCAGTACTTC. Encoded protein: CSARRLAGASYEQYF.

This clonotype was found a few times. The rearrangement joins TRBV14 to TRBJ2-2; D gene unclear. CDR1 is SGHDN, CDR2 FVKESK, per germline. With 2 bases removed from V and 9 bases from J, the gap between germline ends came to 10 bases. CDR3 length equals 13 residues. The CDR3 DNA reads TGTGCCAGCAGCCAAATAAAGACTCGGGAGCTGTTTTTT. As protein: CASSQIKTRELFF.

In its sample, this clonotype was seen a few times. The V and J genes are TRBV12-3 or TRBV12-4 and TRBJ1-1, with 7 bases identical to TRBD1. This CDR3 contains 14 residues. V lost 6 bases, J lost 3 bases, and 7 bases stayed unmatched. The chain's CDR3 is CASSRYDRDTEAFF. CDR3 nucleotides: TGTGCCAGCAGCCGCTACGACAGGGACACTGAAGCTTTCTTT.

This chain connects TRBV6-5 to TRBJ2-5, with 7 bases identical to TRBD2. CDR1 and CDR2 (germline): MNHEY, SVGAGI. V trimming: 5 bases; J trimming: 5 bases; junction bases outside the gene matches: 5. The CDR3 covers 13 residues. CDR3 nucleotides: TGTGCCAGCAGTCCACTAGCGCAGGAGACCCAGTACTTC. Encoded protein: CASSPLAQETQYF.

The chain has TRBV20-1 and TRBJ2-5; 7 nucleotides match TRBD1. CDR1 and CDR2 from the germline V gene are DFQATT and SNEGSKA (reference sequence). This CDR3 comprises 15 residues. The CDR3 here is CSTGEPRTGQETQYF. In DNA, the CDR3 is TGCAGCACTGGGGAACCGAGGACAGGACAAGAGACCCAGTACTTC.

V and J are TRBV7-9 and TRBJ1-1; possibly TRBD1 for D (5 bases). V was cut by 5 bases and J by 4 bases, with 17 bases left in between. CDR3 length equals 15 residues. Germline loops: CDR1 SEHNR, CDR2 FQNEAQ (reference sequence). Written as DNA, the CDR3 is TGTGCCAGCAGCAAGATGCAGGTTGGGGCCACTGAAGCTTTCTTT. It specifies CASSKMQVGATEAFF.

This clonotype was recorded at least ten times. The CDR3 bases are TGTGCCAGCAGCTCGACAGGGGTCCATAGGGAGACCCAGTACTTC. Its translation: CASSSTGVHRETQYF. The chain couples TRBV7-2 to TRBJ2-5; TRBD1 agrees at 8 bases. V shed 4 bases and J 5 bases; nucleotides not matched to a gene: 9. This CDR3 is 15 amino acids long. CDR1 and CDR2 from the germline V gene are SGHTA and FQGNSA.

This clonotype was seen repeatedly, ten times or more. CDR3 sequence: CASRRQGDSPLHF. Written as DNA, the CDR3 is TGTGCCAGTCGTCGACAGGGGGATTCACCCCTCCACTTT. J is TRBJ1-6 and V is TRBV19, with 9 bases lining up with TRBD1. CDR3 length equals 13 residues. Germline trimming cut 8 bases from V and 8 bases from J; bases unmatched to any gene: 4. Germline CDR1 is LNHDA and CDR2 is SQIVND (reference sequence).

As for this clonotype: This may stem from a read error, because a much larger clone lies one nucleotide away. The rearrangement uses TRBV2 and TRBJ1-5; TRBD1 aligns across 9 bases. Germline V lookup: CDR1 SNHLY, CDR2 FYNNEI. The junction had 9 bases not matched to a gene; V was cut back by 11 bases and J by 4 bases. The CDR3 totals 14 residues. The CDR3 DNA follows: TGTGCCCGCACGAGACAGGGGGAGAATCAGCCCCAGCATTTT. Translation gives CARTRQGENQPQHF.

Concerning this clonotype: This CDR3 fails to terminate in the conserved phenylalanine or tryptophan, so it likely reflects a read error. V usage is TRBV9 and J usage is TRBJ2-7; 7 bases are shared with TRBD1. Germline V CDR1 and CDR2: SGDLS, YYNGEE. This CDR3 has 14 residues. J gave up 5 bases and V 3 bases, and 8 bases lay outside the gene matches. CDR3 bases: TGTGCCAGCAGCGGAGGACAGGTTGGTGACGAGCAGTACCTC. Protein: CASSGGQVGDEQYL.

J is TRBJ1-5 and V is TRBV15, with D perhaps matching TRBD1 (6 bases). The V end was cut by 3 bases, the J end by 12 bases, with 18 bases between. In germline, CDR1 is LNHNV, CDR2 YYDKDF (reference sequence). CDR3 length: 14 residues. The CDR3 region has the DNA TGTGCCACCAGCAGGGACCCGGACAGCCCGCACCAGCATTTT. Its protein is CATSRDPDSPHQHF.

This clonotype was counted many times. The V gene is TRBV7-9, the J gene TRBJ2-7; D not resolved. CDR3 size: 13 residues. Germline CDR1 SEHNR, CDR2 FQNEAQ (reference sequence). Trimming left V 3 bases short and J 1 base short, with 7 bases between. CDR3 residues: CASSFAQSYEQYF. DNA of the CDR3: TGTGCCAGCAGCTTTGCGCAGTCCTACGAGCAGTACTTC.

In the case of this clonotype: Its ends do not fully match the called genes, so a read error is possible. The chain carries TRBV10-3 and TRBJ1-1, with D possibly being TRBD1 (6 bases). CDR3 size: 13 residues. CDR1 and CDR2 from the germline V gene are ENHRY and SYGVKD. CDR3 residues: CASSANGQTEAFF. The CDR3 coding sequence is TGTGCCAGCAGTGCAAACGGACAGACTGAAGCTTTCTTT.

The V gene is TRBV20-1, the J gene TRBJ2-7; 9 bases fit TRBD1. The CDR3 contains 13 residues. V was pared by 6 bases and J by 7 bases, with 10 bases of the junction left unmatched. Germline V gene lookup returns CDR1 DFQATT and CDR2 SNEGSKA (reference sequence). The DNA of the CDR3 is TGCAGTGCCGCGGGACAGGGTCTCAATGAGCAGTACTTC. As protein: CSAAGQGLNEQYF.

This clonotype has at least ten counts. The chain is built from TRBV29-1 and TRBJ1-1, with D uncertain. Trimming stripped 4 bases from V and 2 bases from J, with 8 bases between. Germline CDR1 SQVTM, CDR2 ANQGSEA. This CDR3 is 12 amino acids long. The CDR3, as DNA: TGCAGCGTTGTTCTCTATAACACTGAAGCTTTCTTT. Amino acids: CSVVLYNTEAFF.

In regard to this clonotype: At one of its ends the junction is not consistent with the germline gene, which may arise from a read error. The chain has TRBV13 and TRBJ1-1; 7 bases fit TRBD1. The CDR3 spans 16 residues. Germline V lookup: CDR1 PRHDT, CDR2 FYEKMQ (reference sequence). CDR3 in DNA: TGTGCCGGCAGCCAAACAGGGGTTCAAGAGGTTCACGGAGCTTTCTTT. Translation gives CAGSQTGVQEVHGAFF.

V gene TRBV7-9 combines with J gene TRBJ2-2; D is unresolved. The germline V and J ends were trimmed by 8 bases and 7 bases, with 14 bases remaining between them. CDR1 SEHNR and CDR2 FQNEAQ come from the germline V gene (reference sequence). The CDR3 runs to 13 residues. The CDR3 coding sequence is TGTGCCAGCGAGTTAGAGTCGGGCGGGGAGCTGTTTTTT. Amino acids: CASELESGGELFF.